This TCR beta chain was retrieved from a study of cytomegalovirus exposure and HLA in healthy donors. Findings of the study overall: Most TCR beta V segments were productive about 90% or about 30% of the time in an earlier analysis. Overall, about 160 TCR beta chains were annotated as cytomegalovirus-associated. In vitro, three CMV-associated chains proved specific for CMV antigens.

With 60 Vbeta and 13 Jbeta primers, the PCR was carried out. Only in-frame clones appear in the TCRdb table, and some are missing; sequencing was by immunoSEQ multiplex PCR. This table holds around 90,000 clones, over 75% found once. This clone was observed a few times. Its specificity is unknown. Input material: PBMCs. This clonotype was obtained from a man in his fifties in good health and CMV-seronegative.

The DNA of the CDR3 is TGTGCCAGCAGTCCACGACAGAACACCGGGGAGCTGTTTTTT. Protein product: CASSPRQNTGELFF. This chain connects TRBV25-1 to TRBJ2-2; D unresolved. Trimming removed 5 bases at V and 1 base at J, with 8 bases between. This CDR3 is 14 amino acids long. Germline assignment: CDR1 MGHDK and CDR2 SYGVNS.